The 18 T cell receptor delta chains listed next were all sequenced from one sample in a study of Vδ1+ human thymocytes. Findings of the study overall: Thymic TRG and TRD repertoires appeared highly polyclonal.

Their specific antigens are unknown. The template was reverse-transcribed extracted RNA. The CDR3 regions were amplified by multiplex PCR from V-gene primers to a constant-region primer. TCRdb called clones anew from the multiplex PCR reads with CATT. The sample records some 54,000 delta-chain clones, 15% to 20% being singletons. Sequences were obtained from Vdelta1+ gamma-delta thymocytes from the thymus. Described subset: FACS-sorted CD3+ TCRalphabeta- TCRVdelta1+ TCRVdelta2- thymocytes. The receptors were sampled from a boy in the first two years of life who had congenital heart surgery.

Details on this clone: This could be a read error, since a much larger clone is one nucleotide away. V usage is TRDV2 and J usage is TRDJ1; 10 nucleotides agree with TRDD3. The CDR3 sequence is 14 residues long. Germline CDR1 and CDR2: GEAIGNYY and EKD. In DNA, the CDR3 is TGTGCCCGTGACGTACTGGGGGATACCGATAAACTCATCTTT. This sequence encodes CARDVLGDTDKLIF.

The V and J genes are TRDV1 and TRDJ1; 9 positions agree with TRDD3. Germline V gene sequence: CDR1 TSWWSYY, CDR2 QGS. This CDR3 is 18 amino acids long. V shed 4 bases, J shed 1 base, and the junction held 13 bases outside the gene matches. CDR3 sequence (DNA): TGTGCTCTTGGGGGTTCCTACGGGGATACGCCAGGCACCGATAAACTCATCTTT. It translates to CALGGSYGDTPGTDKLIF.

The V and J genes are TRDV1 and TRDJ1; 10 bases agree with TRDD3. V lost 2 bases to trimming and J lost 4 bases; unmatched junction nucleotides: 19. The CDR3 loop spans 20 amino acids. Germline-derived CDR1 and CDR2 are TSWWSYY and QGS. The DNA for the CDR3 is TGTGCTCTTGGGGAATTCCTTCCTTTGTACTGGGGGATCGGTTGCGATAAACTCATCTTT. This translates into CALGEFLPLYWGIGCDKLIF.

This clone showed up just a few times. J is TRDJ1 and V is TRDV1; 7 nucleotides agree with TRDD3. The V gene end was trimmed by 1 base and the J gene end by 5 bases; junction bases not matched to a gene: 4. CDR3 length: 14 residues. In germline, CDR1 is TSWWSYY, CDR2 QGS. The CDR3 is CALGERVLGDKLIF. The CDR3 DNA is TGTGCTCTTGGGGAACGGGTACTGGGGGATAAACTCATCTTT.

Only a few counts were recorded for this clone. The chain uses TRDV1 and TRDJ1, with TRDD2 matching 7 bases. The CDR3 totals 19 residues. Germline V CDR1 and CDR2: TSWWSYY, QGS. Losses at the gene ends were 4 bases for V and 2 bases for J; bases not matched to a gene: 19. CDR3 loop: CALGAQMHPLSYPTDKLIF. As DNA, the CDR3 is TGTGCTCTTGGGGCACAAATGCATCCCCTTTCCTACCCAACCGATAAACTCATCTTT.

V and J are TRDV1 and TRDJ1; D call uncertain. CDR1 and CDR2 (germline): TSWWSYY, QGS. The CDR3 extends over 11 amino acids. Trimming shortened V by 7 bases and J by 0 bases, and 3 bases separated the two germline ends. The DNA of the CDR3 is TGTGCTCTTGCGTACACCGATAAACTCATCTTT. It translates to CALAYTDKLIF.

This chain links TRDV1 with TRDJ1; a possible D gene is TRDD3 (6 bases). Germline loops: CDR1 TSWWSYY, CDR2 QGS. Trimming pared 0 bases from V and 4 bases from J, leaving 21 bases between. CDR3 length: 18 residues. The CDR3 reads CALGELRPTVLGHDKLIF. The CDR3 DNA sequence: TGTGCTCTTGGGGAACTTCGACCTACGGTACTGGGTCACGATAAACTCATCTTT.

V is TRDV1 and J is TRDJ1; 12 bases map to TRDD3. CDR1 and CDR2 from the germline V gene are TSWWSYY and QGS. CDR3 size: 19 residues. J was trimmed by 2 bases and V by 2 bases; bases with no gene match: 12. CDR3 DNA sequence: TGTGCTCTTGGGGAATCCTGCTGGGGGATACGAGGAAGGACCGATAAACTCATCTTT. Translating it yields CALGESCWGIRGRTDKLIF.

In its sample, this clone was seen a few times. The chain employs TRDV1 and TRDJ1, with 10 positions matching TRDD3. Germline CDR1 is TSWWSYY and CDR2 is QGS. Germline trimming cut 0 bases from V and 0 bases from J; bases unmatched to any gene: 28. This CDR3 has 25 residues. The CDR3 protein is CALGELPKAFRYWGIPGKHTDKLIF. Here the CDR3 DNA reads TGTGCTCTTGGGGAACTACCCAAGGCCTTCCGCTACTGGGGGATCCCGGGGAAACACACCGATAAACTCATCTTT.

The chain links TRDV1 to TRDJ1, with 8 positions matching TRDD2. The CDR3 sequence is 18 residues long. Trimming cost V 2 bases and J 0 bases; bases outside gene matches: 11. Germline V gives CDR1 TSWWSYY, CDR2 QGS. CDR3 DNA: TGTGCTCTTGGGGAAACTGGGACTTCCTACCATGACACCGATAAACTCATCTTT. It specifies CALGETGTSYHDTDKLIF.

V gene TRDV1 combines with J gene TRDJ1; TRDD3 matches 12 bases. The CDR3 length is 23 residues. Germline assignment: CDR1 TSWWSYY and CDR2 QGS. V gave up 1 base and J gave up 0 bases; unmatched junction bases: 21. In nucleotides, the CDR3 is TGTGCTCTTGGGGAACCAAGTCCGGCTACTGGGGGATACACTTCCCCGTACACCGATAAACTCATCTTT. This encodes CALGEPSPATGGYTSPYTDKLIF.

With respect to this clone: Germline is not matched at one junction end, which may reflect a read error. The V call is TRDV1, the J call TRDJ1, with TRDD3 identical over 10 bases. Per germline, CDR1 TSWWSYY and CDR2 QGS. The CDR3 runs to 20 residues. CDR3 protein: CALGNWAPFLWGINTDRLIF. CDR3 DNA: TGTGCTCTTGGGAACTGGGCCCCCTTCCTCTGGGGGATAAACACCGATAGACTCATCTTT.

This clone was detected only a few times. One end of the junction fails to match germline, which may point to a read error. Other DNA variants within this sample encode the same CDR3. J is TRDJ1 and V is TRAV29/DV5; TRDD3 matches 13 bases. This CDR3 has 22 amino acids. In germline, CDR1 is NSMFDY, CDR2 ISSIKDK. The CDR3 nucleotides read TGTGCGGCAAGTTTCGAAATTCCCGATTACTGGGGGATACGCGAGTACACCGATAAACTCATCTTT. This encodes CAASFEIPDYWGIREYTDKLIF.

This clone appeared a few times. The chain recombines TRDV1 with TRDJ1; tentatively, D is TRDD2 (5 bases). CDR1 and CDR2 from the germline V gene are TSWWSYY and QGS. The germline V and J ends were trimmed by 6 bases and 0 bases, with 8 bases remaining between them. The CDR3 runs to 13 residues. Here the CDR3 DNA reads TGTGCTCTTGGTCCTTCATACACCGATAAACTCATCTTT. Encoded protein: CALGPSYTDKLIF.

There are a few counts of this clone. Other nucleotide sequences in the sample specify the same CDR3. This chain joins TRDV2 and TRDJ1; 11 bases map to TRDD3. The CDR3 contains 24 residues. Germline V gene sequence: CDR1 GEAIGNYY, CDR2 EKD. Germline trimming cut 0 bases from V and 1 base from J; bases unmatched to any gene: 27. The chain's CDR3 is CACDTSPMGGYWGIRKSRTDKLIF. The DNA of the CDR3 is TGTGCCTGTGACACCTCTCCTATGGGGGGCTATTGGGGGATACGCAAGTCTCGCACCGATAAACTCATCTTT.

The chain has TRDV1 and TRDJ1, with TRDD3 as a possible D gene (5 bases). The V gene's germline CDR1 is TSWWSYY and CDR2 QGS. V was shortened by 3 bases and J by 0 bases, with 17 bases between the two germline ends. CDR3 length: 17 amino acids. CDR3 sequence reads: CALGDRGGHPYTDKLIF. CDR3 DNA: TGTGCTCTTGGGGACCGAGGGGGTCACCCGTACACCGATAAACTCATCTTT.

This clone occurred a few times. V usage is TRDV1 and J usage is TRDJ1; 9 nucleotides line up with TRDD3. After removal of 5 bases from V and 6 bases from J, the junction contained 19 bases not matched to a gene. The CDR3 extends over 18 amino acids. Looked up from germline, CDR1 is TSWWSYY and CDR2 is QGS. This chain's CDR3 is CALGNPRASPGGYHKLIF. CDR3 in DNA: TGTGCTCTTGGGAACCCGAGGGCTTCCCCCGGGGGATACCATAAACTCATCTTT.

The chain uses TRDV1 and TRDJ1; D perhaps matches TRDD2 (6 bases). This CDR3 has 19 amino acids. Germline values: CDR1 TSWWSYY, CDR2 QGS. V was cut by 3 bases and J by 0 bases, with 23 bases left in between. The CDR3 protein is CALGELLPFEGPDTDKLIF. DNA of the CDR3: TGTGCTCTTGGGGAGCTCCTTCCGTTCGAAGGTCCTGACACCGATAAACTCATCTTT.